One sample yielded the 4 T cell receptor beta chains listed below, sequenced in a study of tissue T cells after allogeneic stem cell transplantation. Clones were read by immunoSEQ multiplex PCR, and TCRdb kept only the in-frame ones, dropping some. Of tens of thousands of clones listed, 85% are singletons. This specimen consisted of blood, obtained before transplantation. The receptors were sampled from a woman aged 18 to 55 who later had graft-versus-host disease after an allogeneic stem cell transplant.

The chain links TRBV2 to TRBJ1-5; 8 bases agree with TRBD1. The V and J ends lost 1 base and 5 bases, in that order; junction bases with no gene match: 7. The CDR3 runs 16 residues. CDR1 is SNHLY, CDR2 FYNNEI, per germline. The CDR3 sequence is CASSEGQGNHHQPQHF. DNA for the CDR3: TGTGCCAGCAGTGAAGGACAGGGGAATCATCATCAGCCCCAGCATTTT.

The chain is built from TRBV5-4 and TRBJ1-2; D call uncertain. Germline V gene data show CDR1 as SGHNT and CDR2 as YYREEE (reference sequence). This CDR3 region has 13 residues. Trimming removed 6 bases at V and 2 bases at J, with 11 bases between. CDR3 coding DNA: TGTGCCAGCACCCGCCGAGGCAACTATGGCTACACCTTC. Translating it yields CASTRRGNYGYTF. Using reference TRBV5-4 and TRBJ1-2 for the parts outside the CDR3, the full variable domain is ETGVTQSPTHLIKTRGQQVTLRCSSQSGHNTVSWYQQALGQGPQFIFQYYREEENGRGNFPPRFSGLQFPNYSSELNVNALELDDSALYLCASTRRGNYGYTFGSGTRLTVV.

The chain is built from TRBV27 and TRBJ1-2; no reliable D call. V shed 5 bases and J shed 7 bases, with 23 bases lying between them. From germline, CDR1 is MNHEY and CDR2 SMNVEV (reference sequence). The CDR3 has 16 amino acids. CDR3 DNA: TGTGCCAGCAGTACCCAAGGTGAGGGTAGTGGAGTTGGCTACACCTTC. Translation: CASSTQGEGSGVGYTF.

This chain links TRBV7-2 with TRBJ2-7; D is undetermined. Germline CDR1 SGHTA, CDR2 FQGNSA. The length of the CDR3 is 16 residues. Deletions cut 4 bases from V and 8 bases from J, with 24 bases between. The CDR3 protein is CASSSPANRVVEKQYF. The CDR3 DNA sequence: TGTGCCAGCAGCTCCCCGGCGAATCGGGTTGTGGAGAAGCAGTACTTC. Together with reference TRBV7-2 and TRBJ2-7, the CDR3 gives the full variable domain: GAGVSQSPSNKVTEKGKDVELRCDPISGHTALYWYRQSLGQGLEFLIYFQGNSAPDKSGLPSDRFSAERTGGSVSTLTIQRTQQEDSAVYLCASSSPANRVVEKQYFGPGTRLTVT.